This TCR beta chain was recovered during a study of T cells in Graves' hyperthyroidism and ophthalmopathy. Amplification of TCR beta CDR3 regions was performed using RNA transcripts as template. In the first-round RT-PCR of the TCR CDR3, the HTBI primer set was used. Each CDR3 protein is one row after TCRdb ran MiXCR on the multiplex PCR reads. The top ten hold around 28% of the sample, which has about 280,000 distinct CDR3 sequences, 25% to 30% seen once. Trimming left V 5 bases short and J 2 bases short, with 6 bases between. The CDR3 sequence is 12 residues long. This clonotype came up many times. The PBMCs had their origin in 10 ml of fresh peripheral blood.

Sequencing used blood. This clonotype was obtained from a man aged 40-49 years with Graves' hyperthyroidism that later progressed to Graves' ophthalmopathy. J is TRBJ1-2 and V is TRBV12-3 or TRBV12-4; D possibly corresponds to TRBD1 (6 bases). The CDR3 coding sequence is TGTGCCAGCAGTACAGGGAACTATGGCTACACCTTC. Its translation: CASSTGNYGYTF.